This T cell receptor beta chain originates from a study of CD8+CD57+ T cells in acquired aplastic anemia. The overall study: Average DNA yield from sorted CD4+ and CD8+ cells was 3.2 ug. General observations from the study: The CD8+ Simpson's diversity of patients and controls was not significantly different. Patients and controls shared over 25 CD8+ CDR3 sequences, which appeared highly expressed in patients and within their immunodominant clones.

Profiling of TCR beta VDJ combinations and CDR3 sequences used genomic DNA as template. TCRdb ran MiXCR on the reads and lists one entry per CDR3 protein. Among around 200,000 distinct CDR3 sequences, about 60% were seen once, and the ten largest hold about 60%. In patients chosen for sequencing, flow cytometry had shown CD8+CD57+ cell expansion. Severe acquired aplastic anemia was present in all patients. This CDR3 contains 15 residues. The germline V gene encodes CDR1 SEHNR and CDR2 FQNEAQ (reference sequence). Trimming cost V 5 bases and J 4 bases; bases outside gene matches: 6. In the case of this clonotype: As yet, its antigen is unknown.

The chain links TRBV7-9 to TRBJ1-3; 9 nucleotides align to TRBD1. The sequence was collected from a human donor with aplastic anemia. The sequenced sample consisted of sorted CD4+, CD8+, or CD8+CD57+ T cells (not recorded which) from PBMCs. CDR3 nucleotides: TGTGCCAGCAGCCTACAGGGGGCTCACGGAAACACCATATATTTT. Protein sequence: CASSLQGAHGNTIYF.